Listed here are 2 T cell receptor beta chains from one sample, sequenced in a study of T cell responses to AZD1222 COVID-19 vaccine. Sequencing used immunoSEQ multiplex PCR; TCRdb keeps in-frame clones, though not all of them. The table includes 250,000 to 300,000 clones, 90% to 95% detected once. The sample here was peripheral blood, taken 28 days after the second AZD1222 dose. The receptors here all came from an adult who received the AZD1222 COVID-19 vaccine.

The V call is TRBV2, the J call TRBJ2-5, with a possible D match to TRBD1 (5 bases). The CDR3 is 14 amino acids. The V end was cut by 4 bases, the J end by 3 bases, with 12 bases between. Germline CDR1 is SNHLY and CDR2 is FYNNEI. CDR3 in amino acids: CASSGQLGEETQYF. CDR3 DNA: TGTGCCAGCAGTGGACAGTTAGGGGAAGAGACCCAGTACTTC.

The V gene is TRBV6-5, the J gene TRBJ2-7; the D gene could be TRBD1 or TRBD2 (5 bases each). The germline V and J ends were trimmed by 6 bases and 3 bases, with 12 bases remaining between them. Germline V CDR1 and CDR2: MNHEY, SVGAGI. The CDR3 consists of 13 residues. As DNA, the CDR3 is TGTGCCAGCAGACGGGACCCAATCTACGAGCAGTACTTC. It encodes CASRRDPIYEQYF.